This passage covers 9 T cell receptor beta chains from one sample sequenced in a study of T cell responses to AZD1222 COVID-19 vaccine. Sequenced by immunoSEQ multiplex PCR; TCRdb stores in-frame clones only, minus some. The sample records a few hundred thousand clones, just over 90% being singletons. The sequencing here drew on peripheral blood, taken on day 0 of AZD1222 vaccination. These receptors were obtained from an adult in good health.

This chain uses TRBV6-1 with TRBJ2-5; 12 nucleotides align to TRBD2. The junction had 7 bases not matched to a gene; V was cut back by 10 bases and J by 1 base. The CDR3 has 15 residues. Germline V CDR1 and CDR2: MNHNS, SASEGT. DNA of the CDR3: TGTGCCACCCTTAGGACTAGCGGGGCCCAAGAGACCCAGTACTTC. Translated, it gives CATLRTSGAQETQYF.

The chain couples TRBV7-2 to TRBJ2-7; 14 nucleotides align to TRBD2. The CDR3 sequence is 17 residues long. V shed 5 bases and J 2 bases; nucleotides not matched to a gene: 8. Germline V CDR1 and CDR2: SGHTA, FQGNSA. The CDR3 nucleotides are TGTGCCAGCAGCCCAGGACTAGCGGGAGGCAAAACCTACGAGCAGTACTTC. Protein product: CASSPGLAGGKTYEQYF.

The chain links TRBV2 to TRBJ1-2, with a tentative D call TRBD1 (6 bases). The CDR3 loop spans 13 amino acids. Looked up from germline, CDR1 is SNHLY and CDR2 is FYNNEI. The germline V and J ends were trimmed by 2 bases and 5 bases, with 9 bases remaining between them. In DNA form, the CDR3 reads TGTGCCAGCAGTGAACAGGGGAGGTATGGCTACACCTTC. This gives the protein CASSEQGRYGYTF.

The chain is built from TRBV28 and TRBJ1-2; D is undetermined. Germline V lookup: CDR1 MDHEN, CDR2 SYDVKM. This CDR3 has 14 amino acids. V lost 3 bases and J 0 bases, leaving 8 bases between the germline ends. CDR3 sequence: CASSFGKANYGYTF. The CDR3 bases are TGTGCCAGCAGTTTCGGGAAGGCTAACTATGGCTACACCTTC.

This rearrangement joins TRBV2 to TRBJ1-5; a possible D gene is TRBD1 (5 bases). V dropped 5 bases and J dropped 1 base, with 6 bases sitting between them. The CDR3 is 13 residues long. The V gene's germline CDR1 is SNHLY and CDR2 FYNNEI. CDR3 protein: CASSWDSNQPQHF. The CDR3, as DNA: TGTGCCAGCAGTTGGGACAGCAATCAGCCCCAGCATTTT. Full variable domain (missing parts from reference TRBV2 and TRBJ1-5): EPEVTQTPSHQVTQMGQEVILRCVPISNHLYFYWYRQILGQKVEFLVSFYNNEISEKSEIFDDQFSVERPDGSNFTLKIRSTKLEDSAMYFCASSWDSNQPQHFGDGTRLSIL.

V gene TRBV19 combines with J gene TRBJ2-7; D is ambiguous. Per germline, CDR1 LNHDA and CDR2 SQIVND (reference sequence). Between the trimmed V and J ends, which lost 5 bases and 1 base, there was a span of 12 bases. The CDR3 contains 14 residues. CDR3 protein: CASSLRPASYEQYF. CDR3 DNA: TGTGCCAGTAGTCTCCGACCGGCTTCCTACGAGCAGTACTTC.

This chain links TRBV7-2 with TRBJ2-7, with D possibly matching TRBD1 (7 bases). The CDR3 length is 17 residues. With 3 bases removed from V and 4 bases from J, the gap between germline ends came to 22 bases. Germline V CDR1 and CDR2: SGHTA, FQGNSA. The CDR3 bases are TGTGCCAGCAGCTTTTTCAGGGCGGGACAGAGAGCTTACGAGCAGTACTTC. It codes for CASSFFRAGQRAYEQYF.

This sequence joins TRBV18 and TRBJ2-7; 7 bases map to TRBD1. Germline V gene sequence: CDR1 KGHSH, CDR2 LQKENI. The J segment lost 7 bases and the V segment lost 2 bases, leaving 17 bases of the junction unmatched. This CDR3 is 17 amino acids long. The CDR3 DNA reads as TGTGCCAGCTCACCATTGGTTGGACAGGTGGGGATAGGGGAGCAGTACTTC. Translating it yields CASSPLVGQVGIGEQYF.

This clone appeared a single time. The CDR3 sequence: CASSLTGLQGETQYF. CDR3 bases: TGTGCCAGCAGTTTAACGGGACTCCAAGGAGAGACCCAGTACTTC. The V call is TRBV27, the J call TRBJ2-5; a weak D match, TRBD2 (6 bases). The V gene's germline CDR1 is MNHEY and CDR2 SMNVEV (reference sequence). V lost 2 bases and J lost 4, with 14 bases in between. CDR3 length: 15 amino acids.